A selection of T cell receptor beta chains follows, all from one sample in a study of OX40 agonist ivuxolimab in advanced cancers. Clones were read by immunoSEQ multiplex PCR, and TCRdb kept only the in-frame ones, dropping some. In the table there are about 100,000 clones, approximately 90% of which are singletons. Sequencing used CD4+ or CD8+ T cells sorted from blood, obtained in a trial of the OX40 agonist ivuxolimab. The receptor set was obtained from an adult with an advanced solid tumor such as melanoma, head and neck, liver or kidney cancer. CDR3s include the opening cysteine and the closing phenylalanine or tryptophan. Fields, in order: D gene, V gene, clone size, J gene, CDR3 protein, CDR3 DNA. The D gene is left open where the match is weak. Only part of the rows carry a size: once, few, many, or a class if the clone is expanded.

D: TRBD2
V: TRBV4-2
size: once
J: TRBJ2-1
CDR3: CASSARLAGDYNEQFF
DNA: TGTGCCAGCAGCGCTCGACTAGCGGGAGACTACAATGAGCAGTTCTTC

D: NA
V: TRBV28
size: NA
J: TRBJ1-4
CDR3: CASNRQVSGEKLFF
DNA: TGTGCCAGCAATCGGCAGGTATCAGGTGAAAAACTGTTTTTT

D: TRBD2
V: TRBV7-2
size: NA
J: TRBJ2-7
CDR3: CASRPGLAGNYEQYF
DNA: TGTGCCAGCCGTCCGGGACTAGCGGGCAACTACGAGCAGTACTTC

D: NA
V: TRBV11-1
size: NA
J: TRBJ2-1
CDR3: CASSLPGVEQFF
DNA: TGTGCCAGCAGCTTACCGGGGGTCGAGCAGTTCTTC

D: NA
V: TRBV7-9
size: NA
J: TRBJ2-3
CDR3: CASSPAWGAHTDTQYF
DNA: TGTGCCAGCAGTCCTGCATGGGGGGCGCATACAGATACGCAGTATTTT

D: NA
V: TRBV19
size: NA
J: TRBJ1-5
CDR3: CASSDRMVGQPQHF
DNA: TGTGCCAGTAGTGACAGGATGGTCGGACAGCCCCAGCATTTT

D: NA
V: TRBV6-5
size: NA
J: TRBJ2-7
CDR3: CASSSDRQAYEQYF
DNA: TGTGCCAGCAGTTCAGACAGGCAAGCCTACGAGCAGTACTTC

D: TRBD2
V: TRBV27
size: NA
J: TRBJ2-1
CDR3: CASSLSGAWNEQFF
DNA: TGTGCCAGCAGTCTTAGCGGGGCTTGGAATGAGCAGTTCTTC

D: TRBD1
V: TRBV4-2
size: NA
J: TRBJ1-1
CDR3: CASSTGTAGTEAFF
DNA: TGTGCCAGCAGCACGGGGACAGCGGGCACTGAAGCTTTCTTT

D: TRBD1
V: TRBV6-5
size: NA
J: TRBJ1-2
CDR3: CASRKPGQGIYGYTF
DNA: TGTGCCAGCAGGAAACCGGGACAGGGAATCTATGGCTACACCTTC

D: TRBD2
V: TRBV29-1
size: NA
J: TRBJ2-1
CDR3: CSGSGSSYNEQFF
DNA: TGCAGCGGCAGCGGGAGCTCCTACAATGAGCAGTTCTTC

D: NA
V: TRBV28
size: NA
J: TRBJ2-3
CDR3: CASTSATDTQYF
DNA: TGTGCCAGCACCTCGGCCACAGATACGCAGTATTTT

D: TRBD2
V: TRBV18
size: NA
J: TRBJ2-3
CDR3: CASSWTSGSVGTDTQYF
DNA: TGTGCCAGCTCGTGGACTAGCGGGAGTGTCGGCACAGATACGCAGTATTTT

D: TRBD1
V: TRBV2
size: NA
J: TRBJ1-5
CDR3: CASSAGTGDGQPQHF
DNA: TGTGCCAGCAGTGCAGGGACAGGGGACGGTCAGCCCCAGCATTTT

D: NA
V: TRBV6-4
size: NA
J: TRBJ2-7
CDR3: CASRDAEAFKGEQYF
DNA: TGTGCCAGTCGGGACGCGGAAGCTTTTAAAGGCGAGCAGTACTTC

D: NA
V: TRBV11-3
size: NA
J: TRBJ2-7
CDR3: CASSLNSLGQQYF
DNA: TGTGCCAGCAGCTTAAACTCCCTTGGGCAGCAGTACTTC

D: NA
V: TRBV15
size: NA
J: TRBJ2-2
CDR3: CATSRVRYGELFF
DNA: TGTGCCACCAGCAGAGTGAGGTACGGGGAGCTGTTTTTT

D: TRBD1
V: TRBV4-1
size: NA
J: TRBJ2-5
CDR3: CASSLRDRGQETQYF
DNA: TGCGCCAGCAGCCTAAGGGACAGGGGCCAAGAGACCCAGTACTTC

D: NA
V: TRBV11-2
size: NA
J: TRBJ2-5
CDR3: CASSPPQRETQYF
DNA: TGTGCCAGCAGCCCCCCCCAGCGAGAGACCCAGTACTTC

D: NA
V: TRBV19
size: few
J: TRBJ1-5
CDR3: CASSIASGQSQPQHF
DNA: TGTGCCAGTAGTATAGCGAGCGGCCAGTCACAGCCCCAGCATTTT

D: NA
V: TRBV21-1
size: NA
J: TRBJ2-1
CDR3: CASGREGPSNEQFF
DNA: TGTGCCAGCGGGCGGGAGGGCCCCTCCAATGAGCAGTTCTTC

D: TRBD2
V: TRBV27
size: NA
J: TRBJ2-1
CDR3: CASSARLAGGRKGQFF
DNA: TGTGCCAGCAGTGCCCGACTAGCGGGAGGCCGAAAGGGGCAGTTCTTC

D: NA
V: TRBV6-5
size: NA
J: TRBJ1-5
CDR3: CASSYLGSNQPQHF
DNA: TGTGCCAGCAGTTACTTAGGCAGCAATCAGCCCCAGCATTTT

D: TRBD1
V: TRBV7-2
size: NA
J: TRBJ1-4
CDR3: CASSLVVTGTINEKLFF
DNA: TGTGCCAGCAGCTTAGTCGTGACAGGGACGATTAATGAAAAACTGTTTTTT

D: NA
V: TRBV5-1
size: NA
J: TRBJ2-1
CDR3: CASTPQGRNEQFF
DNA: TGCGCCAGCACCCCTCAGGGGCGCAATGAGCAGTTCTTC

D: TRBD2
V: TRBV2
size: NA
J: TRBJ2-2
CDR3: CASSLAGVKTGELFF
DNA: TGTGCCAGCAGTTTAGCGGGAGTAAAAACCGGGGAGCTGTTTTTT

D: NA
V: TRBV21-1
size: NA
J: TRBJ2-7
CDR3: CASSKRHPSENF
DNA: TGTGCCAGCAGCAAAAGACACCCCTCAGAAAACTTC